This T cell receptor beta chain was sequenced during a study of blood T cells in healthy people across ages (dated by TCRdb to between 2014 and 2017). Regarding the complete study: Template switching captured roughly one uniquely barcoded TCR beta cDNA molecule per two T cells in model experiments. Donors were grouped into four age groups: young (average roughly 17 years), middle-aged (under 40), aged (about 60) and long-lived (around 82). Two additional independent replicas of 1 million unique cDNA reads from the same blood draw were analyzed for two donors (one aged 18 to 30 and one aged 80 or older). Age-related changes in TCR beta repertoire diversity were measured in the study by deep sequencing normalized with unique cDNA molecular identifiers.

The roughly 38 donors, aged 6 to 90 years, were systemically healthy Caucasian individuals from Russia. About 9.6 milliliters of peripheral blood were collected from each donor into EDTA-treated Vacutainer tubes. Ficoll-Paque density-gradient centrifugation was used to isolate PBMCs, with at least 6 million per sample. Total RNA, at least 6 micrograms per sample, was extracted from PBMCs with Trizol reagent. Naive CD45RAhigh/CD27high T cell percentages were measured by flow cytometry on a PBMC aliquot from every donor. This clonotype appeared many times. This receptor's antigen is unknown. No base-level quality is on record; no much larger clone is a single base apart. Study-wide findings and limitations: Because the CMV infection status of the donors was unknown, age-related changes in expanded clonotypes may potentially have been confounded. As age increased, observed TCR beta diversity per million T cells dropped in a roughly linear way, and a significant reduction was already evident by age 40. Compared with the aged group, the long-lived group had more naive CD4+ T cells, fewer expanded clones and increased TCR diversity, suggesting age selection. Estimates of total diversity based on one million sequenced T cells were regarded as lower bounds and as underestimates. Bulk unsorted PBMC profiling prevented conclusive comparison of naive and antigen-experienced compartments. There was a strong correlation between observed TCR beta diversity and the percentage of naive T cells measured by flow cytometry.

Measured from the cysteine to the phenylalanine, the CDR3 is 14 residues long. CDR3 DNA is the only sequence kept; it has 42 bases, read in frame from the first base. Germline trimming amounts to 5 bases on V and 12 bases on J, with 7 as the count of junction bases outside the gene matches. CDR1 and CDR2 were assigned from the germline V gene (reference sequence) as DFQATT and SNEGSKA. Libraries came from 5' RACE. TCRdb shows the sequencer as Illumina HiSeq 2500. A second PCR of 7 to 11 cycles was run with a J-beta primer mix and a sample-barcoded 5' primer. A template-switch 5' adaptor carrying 12 random nucleotides introduced a unique molecular identifier onto each TCR beta cDNA molecule. At least 3 million CDR3-containing paired-end reads were obtained from each sample. All of the RNA was converted into first-strand cDNA using the Mint cDNA synthesis kit, with a TRBC-specific oligonucleotide serving as the primer. Following uracil-DNA glycosylase treatment, all cDNA underwent a first 18-cycle PCR with the universal primers M1SS and BC2_uni_R. The authors processed their data as follows. For normalization, 1 million high-quality reads, each with a distinct molecular identifier, were randomly selected from each sample. Instead of being binned into consensus sequences, reads with shared molecular identifiers were discarded. MiTCR, set to a Q25 quality threshold and the strictest error-elimination algorithm, was used for CDR3 identification, clonotype clustering and error correction. A nonparametric unseen species model with Euler transformation was used to estimate a lower bound on total TCR beta diversity. TCRdb cleaned the public reads at Q25 with fastp, built clones with MiXCR and kept in-frame beta chains. Each CDR3 protein gets just one entry, which takes the most common genes and DNA from the rows behind it. The V and J calls shown here were made by TCRdb, not taken from the authors' results. The sample table shows about 930,000 distinct CDR3 sequences, and almost 30% are seen once. The ten largest clones add up to roughly a tenth of the sample.

Another study also made use of these data, one on T cells of mothers and their children. From that second study: Nine systemically healthy Caucasian individuals, comprising three mothers and their six children, were included as donors. cDNA synthesis used all of the extracted RNA, with roughly 1.5 ug of RNA in each 15 ul reaction. In the second PCR, the M1S primer added sample barcodes and 2-4 random nucleotides. Over 8 million TCR beta CDR3 reads came from each mother, compared with several million reads from each child. Thymic selection shapes the output of TCR recombination in a similar way in related and unrelated pairs, and inherited differences have a minor effect. Normalized repertoire overlap in related mother-child pairs was always slightly higher than in unrelated mother-child pairs, but the difference was never significant. No persistent microchimeric T cell clones were found, with a detection sensitivity of roughly 99 clones per million clonotypes. The study used deep NGS to compare TCR beta repertoires of mothers and children, seeking features distinguishing related mother-child pairs from unrelated individuals. On average, the children were approximately 11 +/- 4 years old, while the mothers were 40 +/- 4 years old. After adapter ligation was performed with NEBNext reagents, the libraries were sequenced on an Illumina HiSeq 2000 with 100+100 nt paired-end reads. To avoid cross-contamination, the mother libraries and the child libraries were prepared a month apart and sequenced in separate runs. For each donor, somewhere between roughly 500,000 and 2,300,000 distinct TCR beta clonotypes were identified. Naive TCR beta clonotypes were estimated from low-frequency clonotypes matched to each donor's FACS-determined naive share, without sorting.

The specimen sequenced was blood. The rearranged chain carries TRBV20-1 and TRBJ2-1, and TRBD2 aligns with 16 junction nucleotides. The clonotype comes from a woman in her 40s in good health. The DNA sequence is TGCAGTGCTCCGGGACTAGCGGGGGGGTTTGCGCAGTTCTTC. This yields the protein CSAPGLAGGFAQFF.